This TCR beta chain is drawn from a study of cytomegalovirus exposure and HLA in healthy donors. Use of 60 Vbeta and 13 Jbeta primers characterized the PCR. Only in-frame clones appear in the TCRdb table, and some are missing; sequencing was by immunoSEQ multiplex PCR. The table includes some 170,000 clones, around 80% detected once. The CDR3 covers 19 residues. The V gene lost 2 bases and the J gene lost 3 bases, with 22 bases spanning the gap. Germline CDR1 and CDR2: MRHNA and SNTAGT. The chain joins TRBV6-4 to TRBJ2-2, with D tentatively TRBD2 (5 bases). The specimen sequenced was PBMCs. The clonotype was recovered from an older woman in good health and CMV-seropositive. The CDR3 is CASSDTPLRGSGDTGELFF. The CDR3 region has the DNA TGTGCCAGCAGTGACACCCCCCTACGAGGGAGTGGGGACACCGGGGAGCTGTTTTTT.